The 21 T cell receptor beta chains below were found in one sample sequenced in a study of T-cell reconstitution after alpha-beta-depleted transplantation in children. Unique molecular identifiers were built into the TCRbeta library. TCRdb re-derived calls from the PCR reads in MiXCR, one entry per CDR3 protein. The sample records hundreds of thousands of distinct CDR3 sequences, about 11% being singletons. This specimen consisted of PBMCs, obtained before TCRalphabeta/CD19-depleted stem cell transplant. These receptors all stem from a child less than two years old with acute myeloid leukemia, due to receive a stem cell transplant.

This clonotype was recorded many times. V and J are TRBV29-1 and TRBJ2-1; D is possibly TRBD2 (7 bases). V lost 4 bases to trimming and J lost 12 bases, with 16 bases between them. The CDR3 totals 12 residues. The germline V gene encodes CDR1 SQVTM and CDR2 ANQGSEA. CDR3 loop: CSVVRGADLQFF. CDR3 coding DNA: TGCAGCGTTGTCCGGGGGGCGGATTTGCAGTTCTTC.

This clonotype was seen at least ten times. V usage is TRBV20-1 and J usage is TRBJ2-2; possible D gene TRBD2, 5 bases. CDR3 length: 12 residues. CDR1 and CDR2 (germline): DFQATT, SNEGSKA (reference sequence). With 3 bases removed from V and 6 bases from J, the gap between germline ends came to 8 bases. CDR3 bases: TGCAGTGCTAGGGCGGGTCCCGGGGAGCTGTTTTTT. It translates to CSARAGPGELFF.

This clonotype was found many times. The DNA of the CDR3 is TGCGCCAGCAGCAGATCAAGAGGGCGCCAAGAGACCCAGTACTTC. It specifies CASSRSRGRQETQYF. V is TRBV5-1 and J is TRBJ2-5, with D possibly TRBD2 on 5 matching bases. V was clipped by 4 bases and J by 1 base, with 14 bases between them. This CDR3 region has 15 residues. CDR1 is SGHRS and CDR2 is YFSETQ in the germline V gene. Looking up the rest from reference TRBV5-1 and TRBJ2-5 gives the full variable domain: KAGVTQTPRYLIKTRGQQVTLSCSPISGHRSVSWYQQTPGQGLQFLFEYFSETQRNKGNFPGRFSGRQFSNSRSEMNVSTLELGDSALYLCASSRSRGRQETQYFGPGTRLLVL.

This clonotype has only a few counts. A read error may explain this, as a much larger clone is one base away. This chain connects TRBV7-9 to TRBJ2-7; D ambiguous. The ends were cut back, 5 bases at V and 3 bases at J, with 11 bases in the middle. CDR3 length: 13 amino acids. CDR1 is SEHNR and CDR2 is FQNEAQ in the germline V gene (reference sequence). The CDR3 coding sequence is TGTGCCAGCAGCCCAGACCCCGGCTACGAGCAGTACTTC. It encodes CASSPDPGYEQYF.

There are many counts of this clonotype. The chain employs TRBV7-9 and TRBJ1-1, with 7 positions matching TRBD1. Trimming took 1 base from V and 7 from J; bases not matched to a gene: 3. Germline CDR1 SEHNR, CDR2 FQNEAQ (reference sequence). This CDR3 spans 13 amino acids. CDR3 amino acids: CASSLGGQIEAFF. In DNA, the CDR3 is TGTGCCAGCAGCTTAGGGGGACAGATTGAAGCTTTCTTT.

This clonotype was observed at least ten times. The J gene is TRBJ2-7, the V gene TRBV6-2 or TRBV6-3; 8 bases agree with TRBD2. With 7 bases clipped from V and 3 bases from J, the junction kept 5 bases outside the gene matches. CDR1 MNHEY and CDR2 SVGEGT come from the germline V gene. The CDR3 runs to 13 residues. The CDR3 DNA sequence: TGTGCCAGCAAGCCCAGCGGGAGCTACGAGCAGTACTTC. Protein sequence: CASKPSGSYEQYF.

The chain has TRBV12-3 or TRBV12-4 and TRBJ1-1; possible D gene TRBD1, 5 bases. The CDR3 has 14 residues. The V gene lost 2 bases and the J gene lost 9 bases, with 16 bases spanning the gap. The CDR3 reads CASSLRSGIDKAFF. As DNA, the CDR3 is TGTGCCAGCAGTTTACGATCAGGGATCGACAAAGCTTTCTTT.

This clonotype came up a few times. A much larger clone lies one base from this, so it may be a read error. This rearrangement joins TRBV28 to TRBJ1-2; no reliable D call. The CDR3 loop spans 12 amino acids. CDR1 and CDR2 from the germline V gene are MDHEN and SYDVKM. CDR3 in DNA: TGTGCCAGCAGTTTAATGGACTATGGCGACACCTTC. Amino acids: CASSLMDYGDTF.

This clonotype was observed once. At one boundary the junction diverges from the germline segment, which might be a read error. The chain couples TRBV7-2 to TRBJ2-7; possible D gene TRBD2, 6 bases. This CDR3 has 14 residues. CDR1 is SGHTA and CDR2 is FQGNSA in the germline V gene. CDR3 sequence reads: CASSLGRREYGQYF. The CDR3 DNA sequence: TGTGCCAGCAGCTTAGGTCGGAGGGAGTACGGGCAGTACTTC.

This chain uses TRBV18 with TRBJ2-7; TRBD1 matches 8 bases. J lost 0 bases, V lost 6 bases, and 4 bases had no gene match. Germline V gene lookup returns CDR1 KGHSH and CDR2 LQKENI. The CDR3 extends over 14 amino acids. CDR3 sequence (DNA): TGTGCCAGCTCCCCGGACAGGGTCTCCTACGAGCAGTACTTC. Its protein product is CASSPDRVSYEQYF.

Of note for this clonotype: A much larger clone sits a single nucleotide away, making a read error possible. The CDR3 spells CASSKGRASGNTLYF. CDR3 coding DNA: TGTGCCAGCAGTAAGGGACGGGCGTCTGGAAACACCTTATATTTT. The chain employs TRBV11-2 and TRBJ1-3, with a weak D call TRBD1 (5 bases). The CDR3 length is 15 residues. CDR1 and CDR2 (germline): SGHAT, FQNNGV. Variable domain in full (rest from reference TRBV11-2 and TRBJ1-3): EAGVAQSPRYKIIEKRQSVAFWCNPISGHATLYWYQQILGQGPKLLIQFQNNGVVDDSQLPKDRFSAERLKGVDSTLKIQPAKLEDSAVYLCASSKGRASGNTLYFGEGSWLTVV.

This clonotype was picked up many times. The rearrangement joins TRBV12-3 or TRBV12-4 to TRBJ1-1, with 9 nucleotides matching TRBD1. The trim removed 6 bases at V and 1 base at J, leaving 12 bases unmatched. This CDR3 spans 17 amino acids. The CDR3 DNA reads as TGTGCCAGCAGCCCTTCGAAGGGACAGGGAAAGAACACTGAAGCTTTCTTT. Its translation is CASSPSKGQGKNTEAFF.

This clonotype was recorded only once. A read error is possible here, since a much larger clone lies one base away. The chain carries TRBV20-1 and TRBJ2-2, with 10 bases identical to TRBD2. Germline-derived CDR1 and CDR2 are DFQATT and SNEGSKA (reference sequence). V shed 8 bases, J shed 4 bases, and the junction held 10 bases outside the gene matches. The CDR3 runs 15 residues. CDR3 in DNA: TGCAGTACTACGAGCGGGGGGGCCGCCACCGGGGAGCTGTTTTTT. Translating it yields CSTTSGGAATGELFF.

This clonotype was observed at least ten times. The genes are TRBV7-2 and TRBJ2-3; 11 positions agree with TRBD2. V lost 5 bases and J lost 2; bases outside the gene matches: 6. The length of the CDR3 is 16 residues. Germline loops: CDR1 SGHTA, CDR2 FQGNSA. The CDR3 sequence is CASSRTSGSSTDTQYF. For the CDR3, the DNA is TGTGCCAGCAGCCGTACTAGCGGGAGCTCCACAGATACGCAGTATTTT.

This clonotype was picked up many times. Written as DNA, the CDR3 is TGTGCCAGCTCCCCAGTGCGGGGAATGAACACTGAAGCTTTCTTT. This gives the protein CASSPVRGMNTEAFF. The chain combines TRBV7-9 with TRBJ1-1; D is unclear. The CDR3 extends over 15 amino acids. CDR1 is SEHNR and CDR2 is FQNEAQ in the germline V gene (reference sequence). V shed 8 bases and J shed 0 bases, with 16 bases lying between them.

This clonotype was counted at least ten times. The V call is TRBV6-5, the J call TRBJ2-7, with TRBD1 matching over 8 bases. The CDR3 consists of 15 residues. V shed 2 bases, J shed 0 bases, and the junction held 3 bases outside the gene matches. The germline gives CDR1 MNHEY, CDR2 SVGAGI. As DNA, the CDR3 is TGTGCCAGCAGTTACCAGGGACAGGACTCCTACGAGCAGTACTTC. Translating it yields CASSYQGQDSYEQYF.

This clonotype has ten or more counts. CDR3 nucleotide sequence: TGTGCCAGCAGCGTAGTTATGGACACAGATACGCAGTATTTT. Translated: CASSVVMDTDTQYF. The rearrangement uses TRBV9 and TRBJ2-3; D is unresolved. Germline V gene lookup returns CDR1 SGDLS and CDR2 YYNGEE. V was pared by 0 bases and J by 2 bases, with 7 bases between. The CDR3 is 14 residues long.

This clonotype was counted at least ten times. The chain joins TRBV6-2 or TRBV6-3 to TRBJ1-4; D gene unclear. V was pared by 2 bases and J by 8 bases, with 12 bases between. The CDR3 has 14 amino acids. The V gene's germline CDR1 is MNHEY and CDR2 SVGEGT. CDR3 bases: TGTGCCAGCAGTTACCGGCAGTCCAACGAAAAACTGTTTTTT. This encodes CASSYRQSNEKLFF.

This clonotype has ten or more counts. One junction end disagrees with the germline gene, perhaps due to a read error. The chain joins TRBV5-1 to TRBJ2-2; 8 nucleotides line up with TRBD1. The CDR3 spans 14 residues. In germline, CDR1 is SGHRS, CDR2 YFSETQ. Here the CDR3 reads CASSLGQGTGELFF. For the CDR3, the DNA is TGTGCCAGCAGCCTCGGACAGGGCACCGGGGAGCTGTTTTTT.

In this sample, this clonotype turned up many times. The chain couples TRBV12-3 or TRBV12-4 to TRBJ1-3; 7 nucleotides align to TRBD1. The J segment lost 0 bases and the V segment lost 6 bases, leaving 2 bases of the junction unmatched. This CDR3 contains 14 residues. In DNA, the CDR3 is TGTGCCAGCAGATACAGGGGCTCTGGAAACACCATATATTTT. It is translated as CASRYRGSGNTIYF.

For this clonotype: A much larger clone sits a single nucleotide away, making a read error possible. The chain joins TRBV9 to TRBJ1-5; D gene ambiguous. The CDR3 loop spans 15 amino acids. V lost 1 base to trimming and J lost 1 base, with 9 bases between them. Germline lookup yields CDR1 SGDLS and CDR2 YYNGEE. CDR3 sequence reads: CASSVSSDSNQPQHF. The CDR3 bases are TGTGCCAGCAGCGTAAGCTCGGACAGCAATCAGCCCCAGCATTTT.